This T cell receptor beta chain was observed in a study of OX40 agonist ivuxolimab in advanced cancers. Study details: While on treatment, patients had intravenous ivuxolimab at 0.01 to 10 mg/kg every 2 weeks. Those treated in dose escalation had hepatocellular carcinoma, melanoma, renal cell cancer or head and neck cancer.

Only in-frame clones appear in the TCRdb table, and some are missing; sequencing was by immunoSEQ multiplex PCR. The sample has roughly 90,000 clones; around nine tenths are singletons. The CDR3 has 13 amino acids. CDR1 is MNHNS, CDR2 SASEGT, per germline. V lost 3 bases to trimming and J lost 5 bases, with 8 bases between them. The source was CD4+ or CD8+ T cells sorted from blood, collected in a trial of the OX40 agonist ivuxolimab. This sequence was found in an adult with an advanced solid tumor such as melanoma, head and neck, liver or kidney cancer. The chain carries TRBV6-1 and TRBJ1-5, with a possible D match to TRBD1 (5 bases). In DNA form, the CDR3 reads TGTGCCAGCAGTGACAGGGACGATCAGCCCCAGCATTTT. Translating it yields CASSDRDDQPQHF.